This record covers a single T cell receptor (beta chain). Clones were read by immunoSEQ multiplex PCR, and TCRdb kept only the in-frame ones, dropping some. The data show about 200,000 clones, 75% to 85% seen once. The CDR3 is 17 residues long. This sample is drawn from a study of blood T cell repertoires in COVID-19. This TCR derives from a human donor in a cohort sampled during active COVID-19. The chain uses TRBV21-1 and TRBJ2-7; no check of the table's D call, TRBD2, against the DNA was made. TRBV21-1 is annotated as a pseudogene. Sequencing used peripheral blood. CDR3 amino acids: CASSKGGDSGRTYEQYF. The DNA for the CDR3 is TGTGCCAGCAGCAAGGGGGGTGATAGCGGGAGGACCTACGAGCAGTACTTC.